This T cell receptor (beta chain) was recorded in a study of metastatic and nonmetastatic thyroid tumors. Study context: A comparison of repertoires was made across blood and tumor or nodule tissue from malignant and benign thyroid patients. General study findings and limits: When malignant thyroid tumors were compared with benign nodules, TCR beta diversity was reportedly significantly higher in the malignant tumors. This held in both blood and tumor samples.

This clone was recorded many times. Its antigen is undetermined. Nobody among the patients had been given any treatment before thyroid surgery. Per the germline V gene, CDR1 is SGHAT and CDR2 is FQNNGV. The CDR3 consists of 14 residues. V lost 4 bases, J lost 7 bases, and 5 bases stayed unmatched. TCRdb re-clonotyped the PCR reads via MiXCR. The sample holds roughly 23,000 clones, around 21% seen once. The source is a male donor with papillary thyroid cancer or a benign thyroid nodule (not recorded which). Some clones in this sample may be carry-over from other donors' samples. This chain links TRBV11-2 with TRBJ2-7, with 12 nucleotides matching TRBD1. Specimen: blood. CDR3: CASSWGQGAWEQYF. Written as DNA, the CDR3 is TGTGCCAGCAGCTGGGGACAGGGGGCATGGGAGCAGTACTTC. The complete variable domain, with remaining parts taken from reference TRBV11-2 and TRBJ2-7, reads EAGVAQSPRYKIIEKRQSVAFWCNPISGHATLYWYQQILGQGPKLLIQFQNNGVVDDSQLPKDRFSAERLKGVDSTLKIQPAKLEDSAVYLCASSWGQGAWEQYFGPGTRLTVT.